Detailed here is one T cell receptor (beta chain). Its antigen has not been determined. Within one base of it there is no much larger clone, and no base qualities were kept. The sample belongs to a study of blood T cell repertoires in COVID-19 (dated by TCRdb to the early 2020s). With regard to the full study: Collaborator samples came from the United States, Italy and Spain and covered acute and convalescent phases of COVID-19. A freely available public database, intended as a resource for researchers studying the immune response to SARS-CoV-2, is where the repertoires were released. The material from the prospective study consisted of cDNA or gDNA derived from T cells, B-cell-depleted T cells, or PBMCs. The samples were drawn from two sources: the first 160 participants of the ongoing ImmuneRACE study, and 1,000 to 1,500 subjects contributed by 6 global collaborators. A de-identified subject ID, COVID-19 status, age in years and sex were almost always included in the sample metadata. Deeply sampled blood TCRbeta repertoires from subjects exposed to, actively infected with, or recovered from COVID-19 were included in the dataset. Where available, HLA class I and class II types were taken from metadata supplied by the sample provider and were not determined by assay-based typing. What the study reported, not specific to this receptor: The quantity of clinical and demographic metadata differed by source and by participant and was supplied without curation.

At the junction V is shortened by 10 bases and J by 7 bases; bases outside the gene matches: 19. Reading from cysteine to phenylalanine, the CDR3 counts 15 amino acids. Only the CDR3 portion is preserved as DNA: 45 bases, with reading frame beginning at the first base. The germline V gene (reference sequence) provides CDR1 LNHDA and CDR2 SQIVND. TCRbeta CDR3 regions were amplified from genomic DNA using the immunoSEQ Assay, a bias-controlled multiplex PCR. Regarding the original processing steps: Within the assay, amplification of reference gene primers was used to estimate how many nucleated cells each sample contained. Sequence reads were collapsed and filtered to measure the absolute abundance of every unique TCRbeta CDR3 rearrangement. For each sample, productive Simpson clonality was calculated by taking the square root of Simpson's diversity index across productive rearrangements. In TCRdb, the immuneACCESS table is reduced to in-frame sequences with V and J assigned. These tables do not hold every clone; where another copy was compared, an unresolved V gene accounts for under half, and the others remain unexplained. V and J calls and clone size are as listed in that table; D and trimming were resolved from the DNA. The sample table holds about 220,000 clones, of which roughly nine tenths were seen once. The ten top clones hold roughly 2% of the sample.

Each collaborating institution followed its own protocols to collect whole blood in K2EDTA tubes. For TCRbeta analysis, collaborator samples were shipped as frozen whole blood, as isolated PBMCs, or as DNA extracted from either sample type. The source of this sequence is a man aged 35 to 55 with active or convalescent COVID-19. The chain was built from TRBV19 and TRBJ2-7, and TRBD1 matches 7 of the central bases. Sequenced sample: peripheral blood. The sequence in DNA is TGTGCCACCCGACAGGGTTTAATCTCGGTCGGGGAGCAGTACTTC. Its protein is CATRQGLISVGEQYF.